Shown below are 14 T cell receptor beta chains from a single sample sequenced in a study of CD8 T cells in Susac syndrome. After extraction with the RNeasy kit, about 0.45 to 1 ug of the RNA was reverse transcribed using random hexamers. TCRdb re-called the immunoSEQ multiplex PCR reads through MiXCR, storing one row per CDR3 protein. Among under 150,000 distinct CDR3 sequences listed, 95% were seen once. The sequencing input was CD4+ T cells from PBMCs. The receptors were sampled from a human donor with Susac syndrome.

The CDR3 region has the DNA TGTGCCAGCAGTGATAGCGGTTGGAGCACAGATACGCAGTATTTT. Its protein product is CASSDSGWSTDTQYF. The rearrangement links TRBV2 to TRBJ2-3; a weak D match, TRBD2 (6 bases). This CDR3 is 15 amino acids long. The germline CDR1 and CDR2 sequences are SNHLY and FYNNEI. The germline V and J ends were trimmed by 3 bases and 0 bases, with 10 bases remaining between them.

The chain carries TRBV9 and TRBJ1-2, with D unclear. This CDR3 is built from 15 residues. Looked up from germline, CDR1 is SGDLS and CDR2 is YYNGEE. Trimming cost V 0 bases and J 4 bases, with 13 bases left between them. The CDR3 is CASSVDGSPSYGYTF. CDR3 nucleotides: TGTGCCAGCAGCGTAGACGGGTCCCCGTCCTATGGCTACACCTTC.

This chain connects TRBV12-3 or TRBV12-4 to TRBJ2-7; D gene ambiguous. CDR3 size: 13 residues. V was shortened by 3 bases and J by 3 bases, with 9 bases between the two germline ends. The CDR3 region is CASSFAANYEQYF. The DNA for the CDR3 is TGTGCCAGCAGTTTTGCGGCAAACTACGAGCAGTACTTC.

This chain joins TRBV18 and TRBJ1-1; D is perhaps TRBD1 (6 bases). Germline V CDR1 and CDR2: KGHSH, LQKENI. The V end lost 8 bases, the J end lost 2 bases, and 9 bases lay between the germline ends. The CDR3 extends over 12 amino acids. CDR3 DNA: TGTGCCAGCGAGGACAGAAACACTGAAGCTTTCTTT. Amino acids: CASEDRNTEAFF.

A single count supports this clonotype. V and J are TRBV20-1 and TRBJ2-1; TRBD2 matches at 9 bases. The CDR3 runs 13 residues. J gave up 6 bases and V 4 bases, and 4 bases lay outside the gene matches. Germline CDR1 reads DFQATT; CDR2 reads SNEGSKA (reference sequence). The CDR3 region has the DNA TGCAGTGCTACCTCGGGACTAGCCAATGAGCAGTTCTTC. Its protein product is CSATSGLANEQFF.

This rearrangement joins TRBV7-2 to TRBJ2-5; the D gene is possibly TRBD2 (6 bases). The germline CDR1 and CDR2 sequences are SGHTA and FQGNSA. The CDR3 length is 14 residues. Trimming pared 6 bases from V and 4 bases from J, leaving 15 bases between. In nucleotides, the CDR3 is TGTGCCAGCAGACAGACTAGGCATGCAGAGACCCAGTACTTC. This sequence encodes CASRQTRHAETQYF.

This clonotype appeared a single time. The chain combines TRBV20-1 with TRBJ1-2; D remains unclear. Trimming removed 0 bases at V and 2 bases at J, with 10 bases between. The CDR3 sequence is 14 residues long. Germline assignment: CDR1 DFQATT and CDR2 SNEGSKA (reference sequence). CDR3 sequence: CSARDLGENYGYTF. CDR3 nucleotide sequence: TGCAGTGCTAGAGATCTCGGCGAAAACTATGGCTACACCTTC.

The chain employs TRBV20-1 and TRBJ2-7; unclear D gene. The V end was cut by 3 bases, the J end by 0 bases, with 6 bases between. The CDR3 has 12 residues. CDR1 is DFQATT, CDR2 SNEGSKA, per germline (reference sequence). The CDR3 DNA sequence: TGCAGTGCTAGTGAGAGCTCCTACGAGCAGTACTTC. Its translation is CSASESSYEQYF.

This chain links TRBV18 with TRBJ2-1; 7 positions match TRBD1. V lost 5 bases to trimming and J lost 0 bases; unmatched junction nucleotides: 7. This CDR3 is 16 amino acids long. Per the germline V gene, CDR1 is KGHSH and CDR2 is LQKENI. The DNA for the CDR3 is TGTGCCAGCTCAGTAGGACAGGCTAACTCCTACAATGAGCAGTTCTTC. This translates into CASSVGQANSYNEQFF.

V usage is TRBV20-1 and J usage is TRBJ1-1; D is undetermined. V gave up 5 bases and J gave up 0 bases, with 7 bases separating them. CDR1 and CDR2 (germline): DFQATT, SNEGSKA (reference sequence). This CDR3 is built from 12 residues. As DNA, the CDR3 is TGCAGTGCTCAAACGCTGAACACTGAAGCTTTCTTT. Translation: CSAQTLNTEAFF.

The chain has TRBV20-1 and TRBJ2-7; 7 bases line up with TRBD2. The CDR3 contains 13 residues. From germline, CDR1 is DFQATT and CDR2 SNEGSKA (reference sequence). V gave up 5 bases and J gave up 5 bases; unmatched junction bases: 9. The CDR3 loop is CSAEGSRGDEQYF. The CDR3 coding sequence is TGCAGTGCTGAGGGGTCCCGGGGGGACGAGCAGTACTTC.

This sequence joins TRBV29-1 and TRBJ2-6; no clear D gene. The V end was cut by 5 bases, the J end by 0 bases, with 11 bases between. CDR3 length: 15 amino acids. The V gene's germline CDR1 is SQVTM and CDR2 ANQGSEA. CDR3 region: CSVRTVLSGANVLTF. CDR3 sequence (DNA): TGCAGCGTTAGGACGGTCCTCTCTGGGGCCAACGTCCTGACTTTC.

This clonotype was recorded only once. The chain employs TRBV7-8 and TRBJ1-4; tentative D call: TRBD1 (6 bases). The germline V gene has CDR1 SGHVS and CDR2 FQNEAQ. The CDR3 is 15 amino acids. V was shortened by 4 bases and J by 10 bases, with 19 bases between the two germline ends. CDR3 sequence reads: CASSWREGGMGKLFF. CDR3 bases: TGTGCCAGCAGCTGGCGGGAAGGGGGAATGGGAAAACTGTTTTTT.

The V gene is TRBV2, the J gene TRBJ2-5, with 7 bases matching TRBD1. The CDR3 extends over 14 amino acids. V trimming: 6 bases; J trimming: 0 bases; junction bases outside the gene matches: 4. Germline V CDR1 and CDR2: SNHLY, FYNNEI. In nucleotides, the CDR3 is TGTGCCAGCAGCGATACAGGGGACCAAGAGACCCAGTACTTC. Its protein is CASSDTGDQETQYF.